This TCR beta chain was identified during a study of T cells in Graves' hyperthyroidism and ophthalmopathy. Whole-study context: Blood was drawn when the patient was first diagnosed and still untreated.

CDR3 length: 15 amino acids. The germline V gene encodes CDR1 SNHLY and CDR2 FYNNEI. Trimming pared 7 bases from V and 0 bases from J, leaving 13 bases between. Cells are PBMCs isolated from 9 to 10 ml of fresh blood. This clonotype was observed many times. Regions amplified from RNA transcripts were the TCR beta CDR3 regions. The HTBI primer set served for first-round RT-PCR of the TCR CDR3. TCRdb re-analysed the multiplex PCR reads in MiXCR, keeping a single row per CDR3 protein. This sample has around 420,000 distinct CDR3 sequences, with approximately 14% found just once. The sample consisted of blood. This chain uses TRBV2 with TRBJ2-1; maybe TRBD2 (5 bases). This sequence originates from a woman under 30 with Graves' hyperthyroidism. The CDR3 is CASTPPRGSYNEQFF. The CDR3 coding sequence is TGTGCCAGCACTCCCCCACGGGGCTCCTACAATGAGCAGTTCTTC.